One sample yielded the 17 T cell receptor beta chains listed below, sequenced in a study of Graves' ophthalmopathy and Graves' hyperthyroidism. For repertoire sequencing, the TCR beta CDR3 regions were amplified from RNA transcripts. In the first round, RT-PCR was carried out with HTBI primers, and a multiplex PCR formed the second round. TCRdb recomputed calls from the multiplex PCR reads with MiXCR, one row per CDR3 protein. The sample has more than 1,000,000 distinct CDR3 sequences, approximately 35% seen once. The sequencing input was peripheral blood or thyroid tissue (not recorded which). Receptors were obtained from an adult man with Graves' hyperthyroidism.

V is TRBV7-2 and J is TRBJ2-3; TRBD1 might be the D (6 bases). The germline CDR1 and CDR2 sequences are SGHTA and FQGNSA. The CDR3 is 18 amino acids. V dropped 5 bases and J dropped 0 bases, with 21 bases sitting between them. The CDR3 nucleotides are TGTGCCAGCAGCCTAGATGGTGGGACATGGGGGAGCACAGATACGCAGTATTTT. This codes for CASSLDGGTWGSTDTQYF.

This chain joins TRBV6-5 and TRBJ1-3, with D tentatively TRBD1 (5 bases). CDR3 size: 13 residues. The germline V gene has CDR1 MNHEY and CDR2 SVGAGI. V dropped 7 bases and J dropped 0 bases, with 7 bases sitting between them. CDR3: CASKQGSGNTIYF. CDR3 coding DNA: TGTGCCAGCAAGCAGGGCTCTGGAAACACCATATATTTT.

This clonotype was counted ten times or more. The genes are TRBV12-3 or TRBV12-4 and TRBJ2-2, with D uncertain. V lost 2 bases and J 6 bases, leaving 10 bases between the germline ends. CDR3 size: 14 residues. The CDR3 protein is CASSLPVQSGELFF. For the CDR3, the DNA is TGTGCCAGCAGTTTACCAGTACAGTCCGGGGAGCTGTTTTTT.

V and J are TRBV10-3 and TRBJ2-5; 14 bases are shared with TRBD2. V was clipped by 10 bases and J by 0 bases; unmatched bases: 10. This CDR3 is 17 amino acids long. Per germline, CDR1 ENHRY and CDR2 SYGVKD. The CDR3 coding sequence is TGTGCCAGCAGAAGACTAGCGGGGGGGGAATACCAAGAGACCCAGTACTTC. Protein sequence: CASRRLAGGEYQETQYF.

The CDR3 loop reads CASSPGHRGAEAFF. As DNA, the CDR3 is TGCGCCAGCAGCCCGGGGCACAGGGGAGCTGAAGCTTTCTTT. The V and J genes are TRBV5-1 and TRBJ1-1; 7 nucleotides agree with TRBD1. The length of the CDR3 is 14 residues. J gave up 6 bases and V 4 bases, and 9 bases lay outside the gene matches. The V gene's germline CDR1 is SGHRS and CDR2 YFSETQ.

This clonotype showed up many times. V gene TRBV10-3 combines with J gene TRBJ2-5; TRBD1 matches 9 bases. V lost 10 bases to trimming and J lost 5 bases; unmatched junction nucleotides: 17. This CDR3 spans 16 amino acids. The V gene's germline CDR1 is ENHRY and CDR2 SYGVKD. The CDR3 region has the DNA TGTGCCACCGCAAAGTCGGGACAGGGTTCAGCGGAGACCCAGTACTTC. This gives the protein CATAKSGQGSAETQYF.

There are many counts of this clonotype. This chain connects TRBV29-1 to TRBJ1-2, with D possibly TRBD1 on 5 matching bases. Trimming removed 6 bases from V and 2 bases from J, with 13 bases in between. Germline V gene sequence: CDR1 SQVTM, CDR2 ANQGSEA. This CDR3 has 13 amino acids. The CDR3 DNA sequence: TGCAGCGTGTATCGTGACAGAAACTATGGCTACACCTTC. It translates to CSVYRDRNYGYTF.

There are many counts of this clonotype. The chain carries TRBV7-2 and TRBJ1-1, with D unresolved. CDR1 SGHTA and CDR2 FQGNSA come from the germline V gene. The CDR3 runs 12 residues. Between the trimmed V and J ends, which lost 1 base and 3 bases, there was a span of 3 bases. CDR3: CASSLEDTEAFF. The CDR3 DNA is TGTGCCAGCAGCTTAGAAGACACTGAAGCTTTCTTT.

The chain carries TRBV12-3 or TRBV12-4 and TRBJ2-7; TRBD2 agrees at 11 bases. J gave up 1 base and V 6 bases, and 17 bases lay outside the gene matches. CDR3 size: 19 residues. The CDR3 is CASRHVGLAGRDLSYEQYF. The CDR3 DNA sequence: TGTGCCAGCAGACACGTAGGACTAGCGGGCAGGGATCTTTCCTACGAGCAGTACTTC.

This sequence joins TRBV3-1 and TRBJ2-7; TRBD1 aligns across 7 bases. Germline-derived CDR1 and CDR2 are LGHDT and YNNKEL (reference sequence). V lost 4 bases and J lost 3; bases outside the gene matches: 9. The CDR3 loop spans 15 amino acids. The CDR3 nucleotides are TGTGCCAGCAGCCTTCAGACAGGGCTCGGCTACGAGCAGTACTTC. Translated, it gives CASSLQTGLGYEQYF.

This clonotype was seen only a few times. J is TRBJ1-5 and V is TRBV4-2; maybe TRBD1 (5 bases). The CDR3 is made up of 17 amino acids. V dropped 2 bases and J dropped 4 bases, with 18 bases sitting between them. Germline CDR1 is LGHNA and CDR2 is YNFKEQ. The CDR3 bases are TGTGCCAGCAGCCAACAAGGAGCGACAGAAAATAATCAGCCCCAGCATTTT. Protein sequence: CASSQQGATENNQPQHF.

This clonotype was recorded a few times. The chain couples TRBV2 to TRBJ2-5; 8 bases map to TRBD1. J gave up 9 bases and V 6 bases, and 9 bases lay outside the gene matches. The CDR3 sequence is 13 residues long. Looked up from germline, CDR1 is SNHLY and CDR2 is FYNNEI. CDR3 amino acids: CASRGQVGQPQYF. CDR3 nucleotides: TGTGCCAGCAGGGGACAGGTCGGTCAGCCCCAGTACTTC.

The chain recombines TRBV28 with TRBJ1-1; D not certain. V shed 5 bases and J shed 1 base, with 14 bases lying between them. The CDR3 totals 15 residues. Germline values: CDR1 MDHEN, CDR2 SYDVKM. The DNA for the CDR3 is TGTGCCAGCAGTAAAGATTATCGCGGGAACACTGAAGCTTTCTTT. Translation: CASSKDYRGNTEAFF.

This clonotype was seen repeatedly, ten times or more. The chain joins TRBV7-3 to TRBJ1-1, with D unclear. There are 15 residues in the CDR3. The V end was cut by 4 bases, the J end by 4 bases, with 16 bases between. Looked up from germline, CDR1 is SGHTA and CDR2 is FQGTGA. The CDR3 DNA reads TGTGCCAGCAGCTACGGACCGGTGCAGCGCACTGAAGCTTTCTTT. This translates into CASSYGPVQRTEAFF.

This chain joins TRBV20-1 and TRBJ1-1; no definite D call. V lost 6 bases, J lost 2 bases, and 16 bases lay in between. The CDR3 is 14 amino acids. Germline V gene lookup returns CDR1 DFQATT and CDR2 SNEGSKA (reference sequence). CDR3 region: CSAPVARTNTEAFF. In nucleotides, the CDR3 is TGCAGTGCCCCAGTGGCCCGGACTAACACTGAAGCTTTCTTT.

With regard to this clonotype: At one end, the junction sequence differs from germline, possibly due to a read error. This chain joins TRBV6-5 and TRBJ1-1, with D uncertain. The CDR3 consists of 14 residues. Germline V gives CDR1 MNHEY, CDR2 SVGAGI. CDR3 protein: CASSLRGPGTDAFF. CDR3 sequence (DNA): TGTGCCAGCAGTTTACGGGGTCCGGGCACTGATGCTTTCTTT.

Concerning this clonotype: A much larger clone lies one base from this, so it may be a read error. V usage is TRBV3-1 and J usage is TRBJ2-7; 13 bases align to TRBD2. The germline V gene encodes CDR1 LGHDT and CDR2 YNNKEL (reference sequence). After removal of 5 bases from V and 8 bases from J, the junction contained 9 bases not matched to a gene. The CDR3 totals 15 residues. The CDR3 spells CASSIPGTSGDKQYF. CDR3 in DNA: TGTGCCAGCAGCATTCCCGGGACTAGCGGGGACAAGCAGTACTTC.